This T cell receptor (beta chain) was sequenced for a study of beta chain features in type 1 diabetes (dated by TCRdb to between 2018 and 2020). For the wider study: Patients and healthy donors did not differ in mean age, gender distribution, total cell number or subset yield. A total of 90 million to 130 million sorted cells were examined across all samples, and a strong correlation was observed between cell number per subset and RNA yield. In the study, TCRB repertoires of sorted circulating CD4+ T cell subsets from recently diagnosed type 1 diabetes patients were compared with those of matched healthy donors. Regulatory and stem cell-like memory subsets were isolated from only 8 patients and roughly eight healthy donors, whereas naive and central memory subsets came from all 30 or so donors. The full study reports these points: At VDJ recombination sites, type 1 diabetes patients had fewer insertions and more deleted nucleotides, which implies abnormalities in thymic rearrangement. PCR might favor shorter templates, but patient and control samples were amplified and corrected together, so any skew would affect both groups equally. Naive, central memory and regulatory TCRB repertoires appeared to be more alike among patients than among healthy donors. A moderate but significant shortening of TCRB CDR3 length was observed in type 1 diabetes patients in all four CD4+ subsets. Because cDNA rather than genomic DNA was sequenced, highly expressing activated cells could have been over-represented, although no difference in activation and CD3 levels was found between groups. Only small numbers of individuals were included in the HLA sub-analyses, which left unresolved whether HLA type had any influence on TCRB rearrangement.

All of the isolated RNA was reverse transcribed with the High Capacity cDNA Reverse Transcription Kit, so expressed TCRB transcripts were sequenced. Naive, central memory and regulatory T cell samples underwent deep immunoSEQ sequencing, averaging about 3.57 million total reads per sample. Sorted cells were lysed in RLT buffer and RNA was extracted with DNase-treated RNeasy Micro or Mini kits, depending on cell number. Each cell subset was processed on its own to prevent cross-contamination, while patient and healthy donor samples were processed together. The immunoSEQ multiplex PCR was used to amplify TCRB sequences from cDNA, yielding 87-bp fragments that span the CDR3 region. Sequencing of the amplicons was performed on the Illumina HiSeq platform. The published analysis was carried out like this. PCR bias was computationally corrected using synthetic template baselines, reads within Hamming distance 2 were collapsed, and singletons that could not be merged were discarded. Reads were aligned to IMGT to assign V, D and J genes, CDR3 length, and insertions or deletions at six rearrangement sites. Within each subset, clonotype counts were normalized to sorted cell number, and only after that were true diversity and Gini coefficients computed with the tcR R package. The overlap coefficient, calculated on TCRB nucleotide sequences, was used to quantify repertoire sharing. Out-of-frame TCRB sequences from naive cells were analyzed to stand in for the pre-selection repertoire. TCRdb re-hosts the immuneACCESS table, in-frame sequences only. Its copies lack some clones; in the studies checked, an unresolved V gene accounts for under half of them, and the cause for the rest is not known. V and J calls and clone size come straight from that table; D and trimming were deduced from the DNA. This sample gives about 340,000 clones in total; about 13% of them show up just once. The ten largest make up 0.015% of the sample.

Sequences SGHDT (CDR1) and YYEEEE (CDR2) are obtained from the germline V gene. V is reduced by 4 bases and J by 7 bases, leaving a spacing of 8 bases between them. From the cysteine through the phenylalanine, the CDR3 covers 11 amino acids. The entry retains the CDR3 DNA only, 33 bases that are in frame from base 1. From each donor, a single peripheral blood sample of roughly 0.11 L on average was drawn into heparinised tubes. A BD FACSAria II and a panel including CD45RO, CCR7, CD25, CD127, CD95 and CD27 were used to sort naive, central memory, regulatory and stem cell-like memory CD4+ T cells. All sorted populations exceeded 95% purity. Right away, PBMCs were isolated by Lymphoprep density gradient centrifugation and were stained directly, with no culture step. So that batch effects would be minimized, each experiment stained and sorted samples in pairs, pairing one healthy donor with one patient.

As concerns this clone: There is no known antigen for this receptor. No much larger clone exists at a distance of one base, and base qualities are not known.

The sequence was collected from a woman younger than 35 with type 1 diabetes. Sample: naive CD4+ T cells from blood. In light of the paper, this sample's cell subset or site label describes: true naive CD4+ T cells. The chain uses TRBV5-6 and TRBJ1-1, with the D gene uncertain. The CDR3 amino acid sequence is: CASSAGGEAFF. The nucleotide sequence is TGTGCCAGCAGCGCCGGTGGTGAAGCTTTCTTT. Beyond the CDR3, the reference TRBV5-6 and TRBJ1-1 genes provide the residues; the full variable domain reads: DAGVTQSPTHLIKTRGQQVTLRCSPKSGHDTVSWYQQALGQGPQFIFQYYEEEERQRGNFPDRFSGHQFPNYSSELNVNALLLGDSALYLCASSAGGEAFFGQGTRLTVV.